This TCR beta chain is drawn from a study of shared clonotypes between healthy human individuals. Study-level results: Non-shared clonotypes had lower generation probabilities than clonotypes shared by all four sorted-subset donors.

A remark on this clone: Its antigen is not identified.

TCRdb keeps only in-frame clones here, not all; method: immunoSEQ multiplex PCR. The table shows over a million clones, with 65% to 80% occurring only once. This CDR3 is 19 amino acids long. Germline values: CDR1 ENHRY, CDR2 SYGVKD. Trimming pared 0 bases from V and 0 bases from J, leaving 15 bases between. The chain links TRBV10-3 to TRBJ1-6; D is unclear. This TCR came from a man aged 18 to 29 in good health. Sequenced: memory CD4+ T cells sorted from blood. Described subset: CD45RA-negative fraction. CDR3 loop: CAISESIFLGGSYNSPLHF. The DNA of the CDR3 is TGTGCCATCAGTGAGTCGATATTTCTTGGTGGCTCCTATAATTCACCCCTCCACTTT.